The source of this T cell receptor (beta chain) is a study of response to subunit inactivated influenza vaccine. The study, taken as a whole, reports: Few new T cells, the authors suggested, are recruited by each seasonal influenza vaccination.

With respect to this clonotype: As yet, its antigen is unknown.

CDR1 is SGHRS, CDR2 YFSETQ, per germline. The length of the CDR3 is 16 residues. V was clipped by 0 bases and J by 1 base, with 13 bases between them. TCRdb re-called the RT-PCR reads with MiXCR, one entry per CDR3 protein. The sample records about 650,000 distinct CDR3 sequences, 11% to 15% being singletons. The origin of this receptor is a man aged 50 or older who received an inactivated influenza vaccine. The gene calls are TRBV5-1 and TRBJ2-5, with D possibly matching TRBD2 (5 bases). Source: PBMCs from blood, taken less than 15 days before vaccination. CDR3 nucleotide sequence: TGCGCCAGCAGCTTGGGAGCGGTATACAGCCAAGAGACCCAGTACTTC. It encodes CASSLGAVYSQETQYF.